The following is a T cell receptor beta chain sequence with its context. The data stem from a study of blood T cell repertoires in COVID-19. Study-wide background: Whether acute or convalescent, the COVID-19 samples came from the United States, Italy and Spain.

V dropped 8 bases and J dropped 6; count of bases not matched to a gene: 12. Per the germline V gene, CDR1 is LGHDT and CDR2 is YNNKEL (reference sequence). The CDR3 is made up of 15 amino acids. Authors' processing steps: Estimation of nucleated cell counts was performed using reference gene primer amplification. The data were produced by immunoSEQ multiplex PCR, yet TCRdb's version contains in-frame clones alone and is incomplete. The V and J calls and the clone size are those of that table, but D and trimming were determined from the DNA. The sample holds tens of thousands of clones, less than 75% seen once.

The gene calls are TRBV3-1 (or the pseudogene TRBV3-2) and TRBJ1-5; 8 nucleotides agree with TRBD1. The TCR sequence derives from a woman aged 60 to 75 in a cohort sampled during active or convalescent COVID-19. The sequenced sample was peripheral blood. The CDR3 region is CASGNRGVSGQPQHF. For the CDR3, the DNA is TGTGCCAGCGGTAACAGGGGGGTGAGCGGTCAGCCCCAGCATTTT.